This T cell receptor (beta chain) was observed in a study of blood T cell repertoires in COVID-19 (dated by TCRdb to the early 2020s). For context, the study as a whole: Collaborator samples came from the United States, Italy and Spain and covered acute and convalescent phases of COVID-19. The repertoires were released in a freely available public database intended as a resource for research on the immune response to SARS-CoV-2. Where available, HLA class I and class II types were taken from metadata supplied by the sample provider and were not determined by assay-based typing. The samples were drawn from the first 160 participants of the ongoing ImmuneRACE study and from 1,254 subjects provided by 6 global collaborators. The prospective study material was composed of cDNA or gDNA derived from T cells, B-cell-depleted T cells, or PBMCs. Sample metadata almost always included a de-identified subject ID, COVID-19 status, age in years and sex. Deeply sampled blood TCRbeta repertoires from subjects exposed to, actively infected with, or recovered from COVID-19 were included in the dataset. Study-level results and caveats: Clinical and demographic metadata were provided uncurated, with the amount varying by source and participant.

Note on this clone: Its antigen is currently not known. Within one base of it there is no much larger clone, and no base qualities were kept.

TCRbeta CDR3 regions were amplified from genomic DNA by means of the immunoSEQ Assay, a bias-controlled multiplex PCR. On the study's bioinformatics: Nucleated cell counts per sample were estimated from amplification of reference gene primers within the assay. Sequence reads were collapsed and filtered to measure the absolute abundance of every unique TCRbeta CDR3 rearrangement. For each sample, productive Simpson clonality was calculated by taking the square root of Simpson's diversity index across productive rearrangements. This immuneACCESS table, as held by TCRdb, lists in-frame sequences with V and J called but not all clones. Of the missing ones, under half trace to an unresolved V gene in checked studies; the others have no known cause. Clonal size and the V and J genes are those of that table, whereas D and trimming came from the DNA. The table for this sample lists more than 55,000 clones; 82% of them were counted only once. The leading ten clones occupy around 10% of the sample.

Whole blood was collected in K2EDTA tubes by collaborating institutions according to the institutions' own protocols. For TCRbeta analysis, collaborators shipped samples in one of three forms: frozen whole blood, isolated PBMCs, or DNA extracted from either of those sample types. This TCR derives from a woman over 75 with acute or convalescent COVID-19. What was sequenced was peripheral blood.

The nucleotides are TGTGCCAGCAAGGGACTAGCAACAAATGAGCAGTTCTTC. Its protein reads: CASKGLATNEQFF. The chain is made from TRBV6-8 and TRBJ2-1; 9 central nucleotides agree with TRBD2. The germline V end is reduced by 7 bases and the J end by 7 bases; junction bases left unmatched: 5. For CDR1 and CDR2, the germline V gene lists MNHGY and SAAAGT. The CDR3 starts with the cysteine, ends with the phenylalanine, and has 13 residues. The only DNA kept is the CDR3, 39 bases in frame from the first base.